A single sample gave rise to the 28 T cell receptor beta chains below, sequenced in a study of blood T cells in healthy people across ages. Then a second PCR, running roughly 7 to 12 cycles, was carried out with a sample-barcoded 5' primer and a J-beta primer mix. Via MiXCR, TCRdb re-called the 5' RACE reads, giving one row per CDR3 protein. Of hundreds of thousands of distinct CDR3 sequences listed, 25% to 35% were seen once; the top ten hold approximately 14%. The sample comprised blood. The origin of the receptors is an elderly woman in good health.

Comments on this clonotype: A much larger clone differs from this one at a single base, so this may be a read error. CDR3 bases: TGTGCCAGCCTTGGAACTAGCGGGGACAAAGACATTCAGTACTTC. It encodes CASLGTSGDKDIQYF. The rearrangement uses TRBV27 and TRBJ2-4; TRBD2 aligns across 10 bases. Per germline, CDR1 MNHEY and CDR2 SMNVEV (reference sequence). This CDR3 is 15 amino acids long.

This clonotype was picked up many times. The chain has TRBV9 and TRBJ1-2; no clear D. This CDR3 spans 15 amino acids. Germline CDR1 is SGDLS and CDR2 is YYNGEE. The V end lost 7 bases, the J end lost 2 bases, and 18 bases lay between the germline ends. The CDR3 here is CASSPGGSQNYGYTF. DNA of the CDR3: TGTGCCAGCTCCCCCGGCGGGTCCCAGAACTATGGCTACACCTTC. The variable domain in full, completed from reference TRBV9 and TRBJ1-2, reads DSGVTQTPKHLITATGQRVTLRCSPRSGDLSVYWYQQSLDQGLQFLIQYYNGEERAKGNILERFSAQQFPDLHSELNLSSLELGDSALYFCASSPGGSQNYGYTFGSGTRLTVV.

This clonotype was counted ten times or more. The chain couples TRBV5-4 to TRBJ2-1; unclear D gene. This CDR3 is built from 14 residues. CDR1 is SGHNT and CDR2 is YYREEE in the germline V gene (reference sequence). Between the trimmed V and J ends, which lost 0 bases and 9 bases, there was a span of 13 bases. Written as DNA, the CDR3 is TGTGCCAGCAGCTTGGGGACGAGCAGAAGTGAGCAGTTCTTC. This gives the protein CASSLGTSRSEQFF.

This chain joins TRBV9 and TRBJ2-4; 9 positions agree with TRBD2. The J call may be mistaken, given a closer DNA end match to TRBJ2-5. Germline values: CDR1 SGDLS, CDR2 YYNGEE. The CDR3 is 14 residues long. CDR3 region: CASSERGREGTQYF. The CDR3 DNA reads as TGTGCCAGCAGCGAGCGGGGGCGGGAGGGGACCCAGTACTTC.

The sample holds many counts of this clonotype. A read error may explain this, as a much larger clone is one base away. The chain uses TRBV5-6 and TRBJ2-5; 7 bases map to TRBD1. The germline gives CDR1 SGHDT, CDR2 YYEEEE. V lost 2 bases and J lost 11; bases outside the gene matches: 15. The CDR3 spans 15 residues. The CDR3 sequence is CASSFVRTGANEQYF. In nucleotides, the CDR3 is TGTGCCAGCAGCTTTGTGCGTACAGGGGCCAATGAGCAGTACTTC.

This clonotype has a count of ten or more. The V gene is TRBV9, the J gene TRBJ2-3; a weak D match, TRBD1 (5 bases). The V gene's germline CDR1 is SGDLS and CDR2 YYNGEE. The CDR3 is made up of 13 amino acids. Trimming took off 0 bases at V and 7 bases at J, with 9 bases between the two ends. Here the CDR3 DNA reads TGTGCCAGCAGCGTAGAGGGGCTGAATACGCAGTATTTT. It encodes CASSVEGLNTQYF.

The rearrangement links TRBV7-3 to TRBJ2-3; TRBD1 or TRBD2 may be the D gene (5 bases each). The CDR3 length is 14 residues. V lost 5 bases, J lost 5 bases, and 14 bases lay in between. Germline lookup yields CDR1 SGHTA and CDR2 FQGTGA. The CDR3 sequence: CASSIGTLGDTQYF. CDR3 DNA sequence: TGTGCCAGCAGCATCGGGACCCTGGGAGATACGCAGTATTTT.

The rearrangement links TRBV6-1 to TRBJ2-2; maybe TRBD1 (6 bases). The CDR3 is made up of 15 amino acids. Germline CDR1 is MNHNS and CDR2 is SASEGT. Trimming took off 2 bases at V and 6 bases at J, with 13 bases between the two ends. CDR3 sequence (DNA): TGTGCCAGCAGTGAATTGGGGGCAGTGGCCGGGGAGCTGTTTTTT. This encodes CASSELGAVAGELFF.

This clonotype was seen repeatedly, ten times or more. V and J are TRBV20-1 and TRBJ2-3, with D perhaps TRBD1 (6 bases). CDR3 length: 15 amino acids. Germline V gene sequence: CDR1 DFQATT, CDR2 SNEGSKA (reference sequence). The germline V and J ends were trimmed by 3 bases and 3 bases, with 16 bases remaining between them. CDR3 sequence: CSASFRQGNTDTQYF. CDR3 DNA: TGCAGTGCTAGCTTCCGGCAGGGGAATACAGATACGCAGTATTTT.

This clonotype was counted only a few times. The gene calls are TRBV7-9 and TRBJ1-1; possible D gene TRBD1, 6 bases. V was cut by 1 base and J by 4 bases, with 13 bases left in between. CDR1 SEHNR and CDR2 FQNEAQ come from the germline V gene (reference sequence). The CDR3 runs 15 residues. CDR3 protein: CASSLGSGGGTEAFF. CDR3 bases: TGTGCCAGCAGCTTAGGGTCCGGGGGCGGCACTGAAGCTTTCTTT.

This clonotype came up many times. This sequence joins TRBV29-1 and TRBJ2-7; TRBD2 is a possible D gene (6 bases). There are 11 residues in the CDR3. The germline gives CDR1 SQVTM, CDR2 ANQGSEA. Deletions cut 4 bases from V and 6 bases from J, with 10 bases between. CDR3 in amino acids: CSVGGAGEQYF. CDR3 sequence (DNA): TGCAGCGTTGGCGGGGCTGGCGAGCAGTACTTC.

In its sample, this clonotype was seen many times. The rearrangement uses TRBV30 and TRBJ2-2, with D hard to call. The CDR3 has 13 amino acids. CDR1 is GTSNPN and CDR2 is SVGIG in the germline V gene (reference sequence). V was shortened by 2 bases and J by 0 bases, with 4 bases between the two germline ends. CDR3: CAWSIANTGELFF. CDR3 bases: TGTGCCTGGAGTATAGCGAACACCGGGGAGCTGTTTTTT.

The chain employs TRBV28 and TRBJ1-4, with D possibly TRBD1 on 5 matching bases. The CDR3 covers 16 residues. CDR1 and CDR2 from the germline V gene are MDHEN and SYDVKM. V was cut by 6 bases and J by 7 bases, with 21 bases left in between. CDR3 bases: TGTGCCAGCAGCCCACCGACGCCAGGGAAACGTGAAAAACTGTTTTTT. It codes for CASSPPTPGKREKLFF.

This clonotype was seen repeatedly, ten times or more. The chain carries TRBV6-5 and TRBJ2-5, with D perhaps matching TRBD2 (7 bases). Trimming shortened V by 6 bases and J by 7 bases, and 12 bases separated the two germline ends. Germline assignment: CDR1 MNHEY and CDR2 SVGAGI. This CDR3 has 12 amino acids. CDR3 bases: TGTGCCAGCAGCCGAGGGGGGGGGACCCAGTACTTC. Amino acid sequence: CASSRGGGTQYF.

This clonotype was seen ten or more times. The rearrangement links TRBV11-2 to TRBJ2-3; TRBD2 matches 7 bases. Germline assignment: CDR1 SGHAT and CDR2 FQNNGV. This CDR3 comprises 15 residues. Unmatched junction bases numbered 8, after V lost 2 bases and J lost 6 bases. The CDR3 region is CASSLLSGVTDTQYF. The CDR3 coding sequence is TGTGCCAGCAGCTTACTAAGCGGGGTGACCGATACGCAGTATTTT.

In this sample, this clonotype turned up a few times. The chain uses TRBV20-1 and TRBJ1-1; 9 bases match TRBD1. The CDR3 is 11 amino acids. Per the germline V gene, CDR1 is DFQATT and CDR2 is SNEGSKA (reference sequence). With V trimmed by 8 bases and J by 5 bases, 3 bases remained unmatched. This chain's CDR3 is CSTGGWTEAFF. Here the CDR3 DNA reads TGCAGTACAGGGGGCTGGACTGAAGCTTTCTTT.

Of note for this clonotype: Just one base apart from a much larger clone, this may be a read error. The chain uses TRBV7-9 and TRBJ2-3, with D perhaps matching TRBD1 (6 bases). This CDR3 comprises 14 residues. V was trimmed by 3 bases and J by 1 base, leaving 8 bases between them. The germline V gene encodes CDR1 SEHNR and CDR2 FQNEAQ (reference sequence). CDR3 nucleotide sequence: TGTGCCAGCAGCTTTGGACAGCGCACAGATACGCAGTATTTT. Translation: CASSFGQRTDTQYF.

This clonotype came up a few times. The chain combines TRBV9 with TRBJ1-3; perhaps TRBD1 as D (5 bases). Germline V gene lookup returns CDR1 SGDLS and CDR2 YYNGEE. V lost 2 bases to trimming and J lost 0 bases, with 15 bases between them. The CDR3 runs 17 residues. The CDR3 nucleotides read TGTGCCAGCAGCGTTTACCGGGACCCAGGCTCTGGAAACACCATATATTTT. This translates into CASSVYRDPGSGNTIYF.

This clonotype appeared a few times. The V call is TRBV28, the J call TRBJ2-1, with 10 bases that match TRBD2. V lost 4 bases and J lost 4; bases outside the gene matches: 7. The CDR3 runs 16 residues. Germline assignment: CDR1 MDHEN and CDR2 SYDVKM. The DNA for the CDR3 is TGTGCCAGCAGTTCCCGAGTAGCGGGGGGATACAATGAGCAGTTCTTC. It encodes CASSSRVAGGYNEQFF.

This clonotype was detected many times. This chain uses TRBV15 with TRBJ2-3; TRBD2 aligns across 14 bases. Looked up from germline, CDR1 is LNHNV and CDR2 is YYDKDF (reference sequence). Trimming cost V 1 base and J 6 bases; bases outside gene matches: 6. This CDR3 is built from 17 residues. The CDR3 protein is CATSRVGLAGVGDTQYF. CDR3 DNA sequence: TGTGCCACCAGCAGAGTGGGACTAGCGGGGGTCGGGGATACGCAGTATTTT.

Points on this clonotype: This may arise from a read error, as a much more abundant clone is one base away. The genes are TRBV6-1 and TRBJ1-4; 7 bases fit TRBD1. Germline assignment: CDR1 MNHNS and CDR2 SASEGT. The CDR3 length is 15 residues. V shed 3 bases and J 3 bases; nucleotides not matched to a gene: 4. The CDR3 is CASSETGRPNEKLFF. CDR3 DNA: TGTGCCAGCAGTGAGACAGGGAGGCCTAATGAAAAACTGTTTTTT.

This clonotype was found many times. This chain connects TRBV3-1 to TRBJ2-1; 7 bases are a match to TRBD2. The CDR3 loop spans 12 amino acids. Germline V gene data show CDR1 as LGHDT and CDR2 as YNNKEL (reference sequence). Trimming took 4 bases from V and 10 from J; bases not matched to a gene: 4. CDR3 sequence (DNA): TGTGCCAGCAGCCGACTAGCCGAAGAGCAGTTCTTC. Translating gives CASSRLAEEQFF.

This clonotype was found many times. This rearrangement joins TRBV6-2 or TRBV6-3 to TRBJ2-5; 8 nucleotides agree with TRBD2. Germline V gene sequence: CDR1 MNHEY, CDR2 SVGEGT. V lost 3 bases, J lost 5 bases, and 11 bases stayed unmatched. This CDR3 region has 16 residues. In DNA, the CDR3 is TGTGCCAGCAGTTATGGCACGGGGGGGCCATTTGAGACCCAGTACTTC. Protein: CASSYGTGGPFETQYF.

In its sample, this clonotype was seen a few times. The chain combines TRBV18 with TRBJ1-4; D unresolved. The germline V gene has CDR1 KGHSH and CDR2 LQKENI. The CDR3 is 16 residues long. The V end was cut by 8 bases, the J end by 0 bases, with 16 bases between. The CDR3 here is CASRPDSVATNEKLFF. CDR3 DNA: TGTGCCAGCCGCCCCGATTCGGTTGCAACTAATGAAAAACTGTTTTTT.

In this sample, this clonotype turned up many times. The V gene is TRBV11-2, the J gene TRBJ2-1; D not certain. The CDR3 length is 16 residues. The V gene lost 0 bases and the J gene lost 2 bases, with 11 bases spanning the gap. Looked up from germline, CDR1 is SGHAT and CDR2 is FQNNGV. The CDR3 here is CASSLEGTTTYNEQFF. The CDR3 bases are TGTGCCAGCAGCTTAGAGGGCACGACAACCTACAATGAGCAGTTCTTC.

Comments on this clonotype: A much larger clone differs by one base, so this may be a read error. This chain connects TRBV6-6 to TRBJ2-7, with TRBD1 as a possible D gene (5 bases). CDR3 length: 15 amino acids. CDR1 and CDR2 from the germline V gene are MNHNY and SVGAGI (reference sequence). With 6 bases removed from V and 3 bases from J, the gap between germline ends came to 18 bases. CDR3 protein: CASSLIHPGFYEQYF. CDR3 DNA: TGTGCCAGCAGCCTAATCCACCCAGGGTTCTACGAGCAGTACTTC.

The chain links TRBV2 to TRBJ2-1; the D is unclear. Germline assignment: CDR1 SNHLY and CDR2 FYNNEI. V lost 3 bases, J lost 2 bases, and 11 bases lay in between. This CDR3 region has 15 residues. CDR3 nucleotides: TGTGCCAGCAGTGATTTAGGCCACACCTACAATGAGCAGTTCTTC. Translation gives CASSDLGHTYNEQFF.

The rearrangement uses TRBV12-3 or TRBV12-4 and TRBJ2-3, with TRBD2 identical over 9 bases. The V segment lost 4 bases and the J segment 7 bases; nucleotides outside the gene matches: 3. The CDR3 spans 13 residues. Here the CDR3 reads CASSSGLAYTQYF. The CDR3 DNA is TGTGCCAGCAGTTCGGGACTAGCATATACGCAGTATTTT.